This T cell receptor beta chain was profiled in a study of blood T cell repertoires in COVID-19 (dated by TCRdb to about 2020). For context, the study as a whole: Samples covering the acute and convalescent phases of COVID-19 were provided by collaborators in the United States, Italy and Spain. The material from the prospective study consisted of cDNA or gDNA derived from T cells, B-cell-depleted T cells, or PBMCs. The dataset comprised deeply sampled blood TCRbeta repertoires from subjects exposed to, actively infected with, or recovered from COVID-19. The repertoires were released in a freely available public database meant as a resource for research on the immune response to SARS-CoV-2. Samples were obtained from the ongoing ImmuneRACE study (first 160 participants) and from about 1,300 subjects provided by 6 global collaborators. Nearly every sample came with metadata listing a de-identified subject ID, COVID-19 status, age in years and sex. Where available, HLA class I and class II types were obtained from metadata supplied by the sample provider rather than from assay-based typing. General study outcomes and caveats: The quantity of clinical and demographic metadata differed by source and by participant and was supplied without curation.

TCRbeta CDR3 regions were amplified from genomic DNA by means of the immunoSEQ Assay, a bias-controlled multiplex PCR. Processing in the source paper ran as follows. The number of nucleated cells in each sample was estimated by amplification of reference gene primers within the assay. Sequence reads were collapsed and filtered to measure the absolute abundance of every unique TCRbeta CDR3 rearrangement. Productive Simpson clonality was computed per sample as the square root of Simpson's diversity index over productive rearrangements. Sourced from immuneACCESS, this table was stored by TCRdb with only in-frame sequences that have V and J called. A share of the clones is absent; for the studies checked, an unresolved V gene accounts for under half, and the remainder has no known explanation. V, J and clone size are taken as reported in that table, and D and trimming were inferred from the DNA itself. The sample includes about 250,000 clones, with 70% to 90% observed a single time. The top ten constitute roughly 3% of the sample.

Collaborating institutions collected whole blood in K2EDTA tubes following their own protocols. For TCRbeta analysis, collaborator samples were shipped as frozen whole blood, as isolated PBMCs, or as DNA extracted from either sample type. From a lookup of the germline V gene, CDR1 and CDR2 are SQVTM and ANQGSEA. V and J are truncated by 6 bases and 7 bases respectively, leaving an intervening sequence of 15 bases. The CDR3 starts with the cysteine, ends with the phenylalanine, and has 12 residues. CDR3 DNA is the only sequence kept; it has 36 bases, read in frame from the first base. As to this clone: No antigen is known for it. No base quality values were provided; no much bigger clone lies one nucleotide off.

The rearrangement combines TRBV29-1 with TRBJ1-2; possibly the D gene is TRBD1, per 6 matching bases. This TCR came from a man younger than 30 with active or convalescent COVID-19. Material for sequencing was peripheral blood. The nucleotides read TGCAGCGTCGATACAGGGTCAGCTGGCTACACCTTC. It specifies CSVDTGSAGYTF.